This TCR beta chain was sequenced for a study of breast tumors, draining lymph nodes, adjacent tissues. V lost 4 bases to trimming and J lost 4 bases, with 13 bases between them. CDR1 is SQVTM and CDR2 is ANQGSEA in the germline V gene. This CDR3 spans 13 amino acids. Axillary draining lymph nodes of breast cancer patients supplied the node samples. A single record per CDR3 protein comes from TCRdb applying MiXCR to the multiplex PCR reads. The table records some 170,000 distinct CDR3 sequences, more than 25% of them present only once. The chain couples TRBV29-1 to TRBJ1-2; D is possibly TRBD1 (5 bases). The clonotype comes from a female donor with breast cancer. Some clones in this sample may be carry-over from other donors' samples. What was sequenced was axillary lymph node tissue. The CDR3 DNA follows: TGCAGCGTTGCTCCAGGGAGGGGCTATGGCTACACCTTC. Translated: CSVAPGRGYGYTF.